This TCR beta chain is drawn from a study of response to subunit inactivated influenza vaccine. Findings and caveats of the study: New T cells are recruited in small numbers by each seasonal influenza vaccination, according to the authors' suggestion.

TCRdb re-called the RT-PCR reads through MiXCR, storing one row per CDR3 protein. The repertoire holds about 780,000 distinct CDR3 sequences, with approximately 17% as singletons. To note about this clonotype: No antigen is known for it.

The CDR3 sequence is 13 residues long. Trimming removed 1 base from V and 10 bases from J, with 11 bases in between. This sequence originates from a man in his fifties who received an inactivated influenza vaccine. The sequencing used PBMCs from blood, collected 5 days after vaccination. V gene TRBV12-3 or TRBV12-4 combines with J gene TRBJ2-1; D gene ambiguous. The CDR3 sequence is CASSLVLGNEQFF. Written as DNA, the CDR3 is TGTGCCAGCAGTTTAGTCCTAGGGAACGAGCAGTTCTTC.